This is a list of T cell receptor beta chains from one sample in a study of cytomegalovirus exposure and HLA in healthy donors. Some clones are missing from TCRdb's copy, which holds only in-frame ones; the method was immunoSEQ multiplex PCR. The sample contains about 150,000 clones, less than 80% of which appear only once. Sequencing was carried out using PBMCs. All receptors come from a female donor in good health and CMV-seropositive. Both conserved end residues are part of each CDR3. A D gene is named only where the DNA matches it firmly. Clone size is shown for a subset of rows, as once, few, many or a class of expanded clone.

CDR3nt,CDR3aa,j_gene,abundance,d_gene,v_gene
TGTGCCAGCTCACCACCGGGACAGGGTCGGCACGAGCAGTACTTC,CASSPPGQGRHEQYF,TRBJ2-7,NA,TRBD1,TRBV18
TGTGCCAGCAGCTTGGACTATGTTTTCTTC,CASSLDYVFF,TRBJ2-1,NA,NA,TRBV11-2
TGTGCCAGCAGTTTATCCGCGGGACAGGACTATGGCTACACCTTC,CASSLSAGQDYGYTF,TRBJ1-2,NA,TRBD1,TRBV27
TGTGCCAGCAGCTTAGATCCTAACTCCAATGAGCAGTTCTTC,CASSLDPNSNEQFF,TRBJ2-1,NA,NA,TRBV11-3
TGTGCCAGCAGTCCGGTGGGACAGGGGAACACTGAAGCTTTCTTT,CASSPVGQGNTEAFF,TRBJ1-1,NA,TRBD1,TRBV28
TGTGCCAGCAGCCTAATTTCCACAGATACGCAGTATTTT,CASSLISTDTQYF,TRBJ2-3,NA,NA,TRBV5-4
TGTGCCAGCAGCCCCACGGGTTGGGACAGGGGCAACGAGCAGTACTTC,CASSPTGWDRGNEQYF,TRBJ2-7,NA,TRBD1,TRBV27
TGCGCCAGCAGCTTGGAGCAGGGGGCTAGGAACACTGAAGCTTTCTTT,CASSLEQGARNTEAFF,TRBJ1-1,NA,TRBD1,TRBV5-1
TGTGCCAGCAGCGAGGGCACTACCTACGAGCAGTACTTC,CASSEGTTYEQYF,TRBJ2-7,many,NA,TRBV7-9
TGTGCCACCACTGGGGCCAGGGAGGCCCAGCATTTT,CATTGAREAQHF,TRBJ1-5,once,NA,TRBV6-1
TGCAGCGGGAAGCGGGGGGACTACAATGAGCAGTTCTTC,CSGKRGDYNEQFF,TRBJ2-1,NA,TRBD2,TRBV29-1
TGTGCCAGCAGTTACCTAGCGGGGGTCACAGATACGCAGTATTTT,CASSYLAGVTDTQYF,TRBJ2-3,NA,TRBD2,TRBV6-6
TGCGCCAGCAGCCCTTCGGTAGGGGGGGCGCGGGGCTACACCTTC,CASSPSVGGARGYTF,TRBJ1-2,NA,NA,TRBV5-1
TGTGCCAGCTCACCAGGGACAGGGTGGAAGGGGCAGTACTTC,CASSPGTGWKGQYF,TRBJ2-5,NA,TRBD1,TRBV18
TGCAGCGGAAAATCAGGGGTTACTGAAGCTTTCTTT,CSGKSGVTEAFF,TRBJ1-1,few,NA,TRBV29-1
TGTGCCAGCAGCTCCGGGACAGGGTTTTTTTCACCCCTCCACTTT,CASSSGTGFFSPLHF,TRBJ1-6,NA,TRBD1,TRBV11-2
TGTGCCAGTAGTCAAGGGGTCTCAAGCGAGCAGTACTTC,CASSQGVSSEQYF,TRBJ2-7,NA,NA,TRBV19
TGCAGCGTCCAAGCGACTAGCGGTTACAATGAGCAGTTCTTC,CSVQATSGYNEQFF,TRBJ2-1,NA,TRBD2,TRBV29-1
TGCGCCAGCAGCCAAGGCCTAGCCCTCGAGGATACGCAGTATTTT,CASSQGLALEDTQYF,TRBJ2-3,NA,NA,TRBV4-1
TGCGCCAGCAGCTTTAGGACAGGGCCCGTGACGGAGACCCAGTACTTC,CASSFRTGPVTETQYF,TRBJ2-5,NA,TRBD1,TRBV5-1
TGCGCCAGCAGCGTTAGCGGGAATTTGGAGACCCAGTACTTC,CASSVSGNLETQYF,TRBJ2-5,NA,TRBD2,TRBV5-1
TGTGCCAGCAGTGCCACAGGGTTTCCCCAGCATTTT,CASSATGFPQHF,TRBJ1-5,NA,NA,TRBV27
TGTGCCAGCACCGAAAGAGCAGGAAGGAACACTGAAGCTTTCTTT,CASTERAGRNTEAFF,TRBJ1-1,NA,NA,TRBV7-9
TGTGCCAGCAGCTTGGCCGCACTAGCGGGGAATGAGCAGTTCTTC,CASSLAALAGNEQFF,TRBJ2-1,NA,TRBD2,TRBV5-4
TGCAGCGTTGTTTTGCCTCTGGCCGCCGAGCAGTACTTC,CSVVLPLAAEQYF,TRBJ2-7,NA,NA,TRBV29-1
TGTGCCATCAGAGAGGACAGGGGGAATGAAAAACTGTTTTTT,CAIREDRGNEKLFF,TRBJ1-4,many,TRBD1,TRBV10-3
TGTGCCAGCAGCTTAGGGGTGTGGGACGGGAGCTCCTACGAGCAGTACTTC,CASSLGVWDGSSYEQYF,TRBJ2-7,NA,NA,TRBV11-2
TGCGCCAGCAGCCACCCATCCAGGGAAAGACCTCTTGGCTACACCTTC,CASSHPSRERPLGYTF,TRBJ1-2,NA,NA,TRBV4-1
TGTGCCAGCAGCCCCCCGGGTAGCAGCTACGAGCAGTACTTC,CASSPPGSSYEQYF,TRBJ2-7,NA,NA,TRBV11-2
TGTGCCAGCAGTGATAGGACAAGTGGAGGGGACTACGAGCAGTACTTC,CASSDRTSGGDYEQYF,TRBJ2-7,NA,NA,TRBV6-1
TGTGCCAGCAGCCAAGACTCGGGGAACACTGAAGCTTTCTTT,CASSQDSGNTEAFF,TRBJ1-1,NA,NA,TRBV4-2
TGTGCCAGCAGCTTAGACGGAGGCAATGAGCAGTTCTTC,CASSLDGGNEQFF,TRBJ2-1,NA,NA,TRBV7-3
TGTGCCAGCAGTGAAATGCGGGTAAAAGACTACGAGCAGTACTTC,CASSEMRVKDYEQYF,TRBJ2-7,NA,NA,TRBV6-1
TGCGCCAGCAGCCAAGGCTGGGGGCACCAGAATGAGCAGTTCTTC,CASSQGWGHQNEQFF,TRBJ2-1,once,NA,TRBV4-1
TGTGCCAGCAGTTTCGGGGTTTATAGCAATCAGCCCCAGCATTTT,CASSFGVYSNQPQHF,TRBJ1-5,NA,NA,TRBV28
TGTGCCAGTATTGGCGGGGGGGCCTACAATGAGCAGTTCTTC,CASIGGGAYNEQFF,TRBJ2-1,once,TRBD2,TRBV19
TGTGCCTGGAGTCTGAGGGCAACCACCGGGGAGCTGTTTTTT,CAWSLRATTGELFF,TRBJ2-2,NA,NA,TRBV30
TGTGCCAGCAGTGGAGAGAAGTCTTTCTTT,CASSGEKSFF,TRBJ1-1,NA,NA,TRBV6-1
TGTGCCAGCAGTTTCTCAGCGGGAGAGGGGTTTAGAGTATACAATGAGCAGTTCTTC,CASSFSAGEGFRVYNEQFF,TRBJ2-1,NA,TRBD2,TRBV27
TGTGCCAGCAGCCTCAGAACTAGCGGGGGGGTCAATGAGCAGTTCTTC,CASSLRTSGGVNEQFF,TRBJ2-1,NA,TRBD2,TRBV11-2
TGTGCCATCAGTGGTGAGGCGGCAATCAATGAGCAGTTCTTC,CAISGEAAINEQFF,TRBJ2-1,NA,NA,TRBV10-3
TGTGCCAGCAGCTTAGTGGGCGTAGGCCGCACTGAAGCTTTCTTT,CASSLVGVGRTEAFF,TRBJ1-1,NA,NA,TRBV7-8
TGTGCCAGCAGTTCGAATAGCGGAGGCTCCTACAATGAGCAGTTCTTC,CASSSNSGGSYNEQFF,TRBJ2-1,once,NA,TRBV28
TGTGCCATCTCGGTGGGACAGGGTAGTTATGGCTACACCTTC,CAISVGQGSYGYTF,TRBJ1-2,few,TRBD1,TRBV2
TGTGCCAGCAGTGAAGGACTAGCGGGAATATATGAGCAGTTCTTC,CASSEGLAGIYEQFF,TRBJ2-1,NA,TRBD2,TRBV6-1
TGTGCCAGCAGCCGTCGGGGCGGGGAGCTGTTTTTT,CASSRRGGELFF,TRBJ2-2,NA,NA,TRBV6-5
TGCGCCAGCAGCCAAGAGGATCCCCGGGACAGGGACTTGAACACTGAAGCTTTCTTT,CASSQEDPRDRDLNTEAFF,TRBJ1-1,NA,TRBD1,TRBV4-1
TGTGCCAGCAGCTTAGATATGAACACTGAAGCTTTCTTT,CASSLDMNTEAFF,TRBJ1-1,NA,NA,TRBV7-9
TGTGCCATCAGTGGAACAGGGGATCATCAGCCCCAGCATTTT,CAISGTGDHQPQHF,TRBJ1-5,NA,TRBD1,TRBV10-3
TGTGCCAGCAGCCCGCCCCATGAGACAGCGAACACTGAAGCTTTCTTT,CASSPPHETANTEAFF,TRBJ1-1,NA,NA,TRBV6-8
TGTGCCAGCTTGGGACAGGGTCCCGGGGAGCTGTTTTTT,CASLGQGPGELFF,TRBJ2-2,NA,TRBD1,TRBV2
TGTGCCAGCAGTAGAACAGCGGCGGGTCCCTACGAGCAGTACTTC,CASSRTAAGPYEQYF,TRBJ2-7,NA,NA,TRBV6-5
TGTGCCAGCAAAATTACAGCGGGAGTGTACGAGCAGTACTTC,CASKITAGVYEQYF,TRBJ2-7,NA,TRBD2,TRBV2
TGTGCCAGCAGTGAAACATTAGCGGGGGGAGGGGCTCAGTTCTTC,CASSETLAGGGAQFF,TRBJ2-1,NA,TRBD2,TRBV2
TGTGCCAGCAGTTACTTACAGGGAGAGCAGTTCTTC,CASSYLQGEQFF,TRBJ2-1,few,NA,TRBV6-6
TGTGCCAGCAGCTTAGGTACTCCAAACACAGATACGCAGTATTTT,CASSLGTPNTDTQYF,TRBJ2-3,NA,NA,TRBV11-3
TGTGCCAGCAGTGAAACGGGCGGGAGGAATGAGCAGTTCTTC,CASSETGGRNEQFF,TRBJ2-1,NA,TRBD2,TRBV6-1
TGCGCCAGCAGCTATACGACTAGCGGCACTCACAATGAGCAGTTCTTC,CASSYTTSGTHNEQFF,TRBJ2-1,NA,TRBD2,TRBV5-1
TGCGCCAGCAGCAGGACTAGCGGGGGGCCAGGGGAGACCCAGTACTTC,CASSRTSGGPGETQYF,TRBJ2-5,few,TRBD2,TRBV5-1
TGCGCCAGCAGTGAATCCGGGACAGGATGGGCTTTCTTT,CASSESGTGWAFF,TRBJ1-1,few,TRBD1,TRBV10-2